This T cell receptor beta chain was sequenced for a study of T cells in Graves' hyperthyroidism and ophthalmopathy. Study-wide results and limits: A model of 13 V-J pairs discriminated ophthalmopathy from stable hyperthyroidism. In the blood, most expanded thyroid clonotypes above 0.001 appeared as well.

Each 10 ml fresh peripheral blood draw supplied the PBMCs. This clonotype has at least ten counts. Its antigen remains unidentified. The germline V and J ends were trimmed by 8 bases and 9 bases, with 17 bases remaining between them. The CDR3 totals 13 residues. Germline CDR1 and CDR2: SGHAT and FQNNGV. Amplified TCR beta CDR3 regions derived from RNA transcripts. TCR CDR3 underwent first-round RT-PCR with the HTBI primer set. TCRdb reprocessed the multiplex PCR reads with MiXCR, giving one entry per CDR3 protein. This repertoire shows 250,000 to 300,000 distinct CDR3 sequences, roughly 19% found once; its top ten account for about 40%.

Sequencing was done on a sample of blood. The chain joins TRBV11-2 to TRBJ1-3; a possible D gene is TRBD1 (6 bases). The origin of this receptor is a man aged 45-65 years with Graves' ophthalmopathy. This CDR3 reads CASSQGIYGTIYF. The CDR3 bases are TGTGCCAGCTCTCAGGGGATATACGGCACCATATATTTT.